A single sample gave rise to the 32 T cell receptor beta chains below, sequenced in a study of T cell responses to AZD1222 COVID-19 vaccine. Clones were sequenced by immunoSEQ multiplex PCR, and TCRdb holds only the in-frame ones, with some missing. The table includes approximately 96,000 clones, more than 70% detected once. Specimen: peripheral blood, collected 28 days after the second AZD1222 dose. These receptors all stem from an adult who received the AZD1222 COVID-19 vaccine.

The chain recombines TRBV5-1 with TRBJ1-2; 11 bases are shared with TRBD1. Germline V gives CDR1 SGHRS, CDR2 YFSETQ. Losses at the gene ends were 4 bases for V and 8 bases for J; bases not matched to a gene: 13. The CDR3 consists of 16 residues. The CDR3 spells CASSPGQGERLRGYTF. The CDR3 DNA is TGCGCCAGCAGCCCGGGACAGGGGGAACGTCTGCGGGGCTACACCTTC.

The chain links TRBV6-2 or TRBV6-3 to TRBJ2-1, with 7 bases fitting TRBD2. The length of the CDR3 is 19 residues. The germline V gene has CDR1 MNHEY and CDR2 SVGEGT. The J segment lost 1 base and the V segment lost 5 bases, leaving 17 bases of the junction unmatched. CDR3 DNA: TGTGCCAGCAGTCGCACCCGAGCCAGCGGGGCGGTTTCCTACAATGAGCAGTTCTTC. Translating it yields CASSRTRASGAVSYNEQFF.

V and J are TRBV19 and TRBJ1-5; weak D call: TRBD1 (5 bases). The CDR3 totals 12 residues. Deletions cut 4 bases from V and 7 bases from J, with 8 bases between. Germline V gives CDR1 LNHDA, CDR2 SQIVND (reference sequence). CDR3 bases: TGTGCCAGTAGTAGGGGCGGACAGCCCCAGCATTTT. This encodes CASSRGGQPQHF. Full variable domain (remainder filled in from reference TRBV19 and TRBJ1-5): DGGITQSPKYLFRKEGQNVTLSCEQNLNHDAMYWYRQDPGQGLRLIYYSQIVNDFQKGDIAEGYSVSREKKESFPLTVTSAQKNPTAFYLCASSRGGQPQHFGDGTRLSIL.

The CDR3 loop reads CASSEEGGTLGAFF. CDR3 nucleotides: TGTGCCAGCAGTGAAGAGGGGGGGACACTCGGAGCTTTCTTT. This rearrangement joins TRBV2 to TRBJ1-1; possible D gene TRBD1, 6 bases. The CDR3 loop spans 14 amino acids. Germline CDR1 reads SNHLY; CDR2 reads FYNNEI. V dropped 1 base and J dropped 10 bases, with 16 bases sitting between them.

The chain carries TRBV7-9 and TRBJ1-2; 7 bases agree with TRBD1. This CDR3 spans 12 amino acids. V was clipped by 5 bases and J by 8 bases; unmatched bases: 5. CDR1 is SEHNR and CDR2 is FQNEAQ in the germline V gene (reference sequence). The DNA of the CDR3 is TGTGCCAGCAGCATCGACAGGGAAGGCTACACCTTC. Protein sequence: CASSIDREGYTF. Full variable domain (outside the CDR3, taken from reference TRBV7-9 and TRBJ1-2): DTGVSQNPRHKITKRGQNVTFRCDPISEHNRLYWYRQTLGQGPEFLTYFQNEAQLEKSRLLSDRFSAERPKGSFSTLEIQRTEQGDSAMYLCASSIDREGYTFGSGTRLTVV.

This chain uses TRBV9 with TRBJ2-5, with D possibly being TRBD1 or TRBD2 (6 bases each). Trimming cost V 0 bases and J 5 bases, with 14 bases left between them. Germline V gives CDR1 SGDLS, CDR2 YYNGEE. This CDR3 spans 15 amino acids. The CDR3 here is CASSVEGWRGETQYF. CDR3 in DNA: TGTGCCAGCAGCGTAGAGGGGTGGAGGGGGGAGACCCAGTACTTC. Full variable domain (outside the CDR3, taken from reference TRBV9 and TRBJ2-5): DSGVTQTPKHLITATGQRVTLRCSPRSGDLSVYWYQQSLDQGLQFLIQYYNGEERAKGNILERFSAQQFPDLHSELNLSSLELGDSALYFCASSVEGWRGETQYFGPGTRLLVL.

The chain couples TRBV28 to TRBJ1-2; D remains unclear. Germline-derived CDR1 and CDR2 are MDHEN and SYDVKM. The CDR3 runs to 13 residues. The V end lost 3 bases, the J end lost 5 bases, and 10 bases lay between the germline ends. This CDR3 reads CASSLEVGYGYTF. CDR3 nucleotides: TGTGCCAGCAGTTTGGAAGTGGGGTATGGCTACACCTTC.

This clone was seen only a few times. The chain carries TRBV5-6 and TRBJ1-6; 7 nucleotides line up with TRBD1. This CDR3 spans 16 amino acids. V lost 1 base, J lost 9 bases, and 10 bases stayed unmatched. Germline-derived CDR1 and CDR2 are SGHDT and YYEEEE. CDR3 residues: CASSLRVGGRGSPLHF. The CDR3 DNA follows: TGTGCCAGCAGCTTGCGGGTAGGGGGCAGAGGTTCACCCCTCCACTTT.

The V call is TRBV27, the J call TRBJ1-6; D gene uncertain. CDR1 is MNHEY and CDR2 is SMNVEV in the germline V gene (reference sequence). Trimming pared 3 bases from V and 6 bases from J, leaving 12 bases between. The CDR3 has 15 amino acids. The CDR3 sequence is CASSFDGASNSPLHF. The CDR3 region has the DNA TGTGCCAGCAGTTTCGATGGAGCGAGTAATTCACCCCTCCACTTT.

The chain employs TRBV27 and TRBJ2-7, with 8 bases matching TRBD1. There are 15 residues in the CDR3. J was trimmed by 3 bases and V by 5 bases; bases with no gene match: 9. Per germline, CDR1 MNHEY and CDR2 SMNVEV (reference sequence). The CDR3 here is CASSVSGQGFYEQYF. The CDR3 DNA follows: TGTGCCAGCAGTGTTTCCGGACAGGGATTCTACGAGCAGTACTTC.

The chain is built from TRBV19 and TRBJ2-3; 7 nucleotides match TRBD1. V shed 4 bases, J shed 1 base, and the junction held 8 bases outside the gene matches. Germline loops: CDR1 LNHDA, CDR2 SQIVND (reference sequence). This CDR3 is 16 amino acids long. The CDR3 nucleotides are TGTGCCAGTAGTACTGACAGGGTTTCTGGCACAGATACGCAGTATTTT. Translation gives CASSTDRVSGTDTQYF.

The rearrangement uses TRBV19 and TRBJ1-5; D may be TRBD1 (6 bases). The CDR3 has 16 amino acids. The V and J ends lost 3 bases and 7 bases respectively, with 19 bases between them. Germline V CDR1 and CDR2: LNHDA, SQIVND (reference sequence). In nucleotides, the CDR3 is TGTGCCAGTAGTATCCCCTCCACAGGGTGGATCCAGCCCCAGCATTTT. It specifies CASSIPSTGWIQPQHF.

The chain links TRBV28 to TRBJ1-5; D may be TRBD1 (5 bases). Trimming removed 4 bases at V and 4 bases at J, with 14 bases between. The CDR3 spans 15 residues. Germline V gene lookup returns CDR1 MDHEN and CDR2 SYDVKM. The CDR3 loop is CASSSPRGLNQPQHF. The DNA for the CDR3 is TGTGCCAGCAGTTCCCCAAGGGGCCTAAATCAGCCCCAGCATTTT.

The chain recombines TRBV28 with TRBJ2-1, with 10 bases matching TRBD2. J was trimmed by 6 bases and V by 5 bases; bases with no gene match: 10. CDR3 size: 16 residues. Germline CDR1 reads MDHEN; CDR2 reads SYDVKM. CDR3 DNA sequence: TGTGCCAGCAGTCCCCCCGGGACTAGCGAACCCAATGAGCAGTTCTTC. This sequence encodes CASSPPGTSEPNEQFF.

The V and J genes are TRBV3-1 (or the pseudogene TRBV3-2) and TRBJ2-3, with 13 bases matching TRBD2. The V gene end was trimmed by 0 bases and the J gene end by 4 bases; junction bases not matched to a gene: 4. The CDR3 is 17 amino acids. From germline, CDR1 is LGHDT and CDR2 YNNKEL (reference sequence). CDR3 amino acids: CASSQDLTSGGADTQYF. CDR3 DNA: TGTGCCAGCAGCCAAGATCTCACTAGCGGGGGGGCAGATACGCAGTATTTT.

The chain employs TRBV6-5 and TRBJ1-3; unclear D gene. Germline CDR1 is MNHEY and CDR2 is SVGAGI. This CDR3 spans 14 amino acids. Trimming shortened V by 2 bases and J by 4 bases, and 9 bases separated the two germline ends. DNA of the CDR3: TGTGCCAGCAGTTACGCGCCACAGGGAAACACCATATATTTT. It yields the protein CASSYAPQGNTIYF.

The chain recombines TRBV19 with TRBJ1-2; D is unresolved. The V gene lost 3 bases and the J gene lost 3 bases, with 11 bases spanning the gap. This CDR3 has 14 amino acids. CDR1 LNHDA and CDR2 SQIVND come from the germline V gene (reference sequence). DNA for the CDR3: TGTGCCAGTAGTATCGGAGGGATGGACTATGGCTACACCTTC. Translating gives CASSIGGMDYGYTF.

The chain recombines TRBV11-1 with TRBJ2-3; D is unclear. The V end lost 1 base, the J end lost 2 bases, and 10 bases lay between the germline ends. The CDR3 totals 15 residues. CDR1 is SGHAT, CDR2 FQDESV, per germline (reference sequence). The CDR3 sequence is CASSLDPSATDTQYF. The DNA for the CDR3 is TGTGCCAGCAGCTTAGACCCCTCAGCCACAGATACGCAGTATTTT.

This clone has ten or more counts. V usage is TRBV7-9 and J usage is TRBJ1-5; D unclear. The V and J ends lost 1 base and 4 bases respectively, with 8 bases between them. CDR1 is SEHNR and CDR2 is FQNEAQ in the germline V gene (reference sequence). This CDR3 has 14 amino acids. The CDR3 spells CASSLEAANQPQHF. CDR3 DNA sequence: TGTGCCAGCAGCTTAGAGGCAGCTAATCAGCCCCAGCATTTT.

V is TRBV5-1 and J is TRBJ2-5; D is perhaps TRBD2 (5 bases). Germline V gene data show CDR1 as SGHRS and CDR2 as YFSETQ. The CDR3 contains 13 residues. Trimming removed 5 bases from V and 2 bases from J, with 10 bases in between. The CDR3 DNA sequence: TGCGCCAGCAGGTCTGGAGGTCAAGAGACCCAGTACTTC. Residues: CASRSGGQETQYF. Complete variable domain (other parts from reference TRBV5-1 and TRBJ2-5): KAGVTQTPRYLIKTRGQQVTLSCSPISGHRSVSWYQQTPGQGLQFLFEYFSETQRNKGNFPGRFSGRQFSNSRSEMNVSTLELGDSALYLCASRSGGQETQYFGPGTRLLVL.

This chain joins TRBV5-4 and TRBJ1-2; a weak D match, TRBD1 (6 bases). Deletions cut 2 bases from V and 8 bases from J, with 13 bases between. This CDR3 has 13 residues. The germline gives CDR1 SGHNT, CDR2 YYREEE (reference sequence). This CDR3 reads CASSLVTGVGYTF. CDR3 sequence (DNA): TGTGCCAGCAGCTTAGTGACAGGTGTAGGCTACACCTTC.

This clone has a handful of counts. This sequence joins TRBV7-9 and TRBJ1-5; 9 nucleotides line up with TRBD1. The CDR3 consists of 15 residues. Germline lookup yields CDR1 SEHNR and CDR2 FQNEAQ (reference sequence). V shed 5 bases, J shed 5 bases, and the junction held 7 bases outside the gene matches. The chain's CDR3 is CASSLDGTGYQPQHF. The CDR3 DNA follows: TGTGCCAGCAGCCTAGACGGGACAGGGTATCAGCCCCAGCATTTT.

This clone was picked up a small number of times. The chain couples TRBV5-1 to TRBJ1-3; TRBD1 matches at 7 bases. The V gene end was trimmed by 4 bases and the J gene end by 0 bases; junction bases not matched to a gene: 4. The length of the CDR3 is 15 residues. Per germline, CDR1 SGHRS and CDR2 YFSETQ. Written as DNA, the CDR3 is TGCGCCAGCAGCCCGGGGACAGCCTCTGGAAACACCATATATTTT. Protein product: CASSPGTASGNTIYF.

V is TRBV6-5 and J is TRBJ1-5; 9 bases agree with TRBD1. Trimming at V came to 9 bases and at J to 8 bases, leaving 8 bases not matched to a gene. Germline CDR1 MNHEY, CDR2 SVGAGI. The CDR3 is 13 residues long. CDR3: CASQEQGAKPQHF. The CDR3 DNA reads TGTGCCAGTCAGGAACAGGGGGCGAAGCCCCAGCATTTT.

The V call is TRBV7-2, the J call TRBJ2-1; either TRBD1 or TRBD2 may supply D (5 bases each). Trimming cost V 3 bases and J 1 base, with 16 bases left between them. The germline V gene encodes CDR1 SGHTA and CDR2 FQGNSA. This CDR3 region has 17 residues. This CDR3 is CASSFGGGVGSYNEQFF. The DNA for the CDR3 is TGTGCCAGCAGCTTTGGGGGTGGGGTGGGGTCCTACAATGAGCAGTTCTTC.

This clone has more than one count but fewer than ten. V is TRBV5-1 and J is TRBJ2-1, with no clear D. This CDR3 region has 15 residues. Between the trimmed V and J ends, which lost 2 bases and 3 bases, there was a span of 12 bases. The germline gives CDR1 SGHRS, CDR2 YFSETQ. The CDR3 is CASSFLPDIYNEQFF. In DNA form, the CDR3 reads TGCGCCAGCAGCTTTCTACCAGATATCTACAATGAGCAGTTCTTC.

This clone was counted once. V gene TRBV18 combines with J gene TRBJ2-7; D might be TRBD1 (6 bases). Germline CDR1 and CDR2: KGHSH and LQKENI. There are 15 residues in the CDR3. Trimming took 1 base from V and 3 from J, leaving 13 bases between them. CDR3 sequence reads: CASSPLFEGGYEQYF. CDR3 nucleotide sequence: TGTGCCAGCTCACCACTTTTTGAAGGGGGCTACGAGCAGTACTTC.

This rearrangement joins TRBV7-9 to TRBJ1-1; tentative D call: TRBD1 (5 bases). Germline CDR1 and CDR2: SEHNR and FQNEAQ (reference sequence). This CDR3 comprises 16 residues. The ends were cut back, 11 bases at V and 1 base at J, with 23 bases in the middle. CDR3 DNA sequence: TGTGCCGCCACCATGGGGAACCGGGGGGAGAACACTGAAGCTTTCTTT. It yields the protein CAATMGNRGENTEAFF.

This clone was observed a single time. This chain links TRBV7-6 with TRBJ2-2, with 12 bases identical to TRBD2. The CDR3 runs to 16 residues. The V and J ends lost 3 bases and 6 bases, in that order; junction bases with no gene match: 5. Germline CDR1 is SGHVS and CDR2 is FNYEAQ. The CDR3 DNA is TGTGCCAGCAGCTTGGCTCTAGCGGGAGGGGCCGGGGAGCTGTTTTTT. Amino acids: CASSLALAGGAGELFF.

V is TRBV9 and J is TRBJ2-3; 11 nucleotides agree with TRBD2. Trimming cost V 5 bases and J 4 bases; bases outside gene matches: 9. The germline V gene has CDR1 SGDLS and CDR2 YYNGEE. The CDR3 is 16 amino acids. The CDR3 here is CASSRLAGSGADTQYF. The DNA for the CDR3 is TGTGCCAGCAGTCGACTAGCGGGGTCGGGGGCAGATACGCAGTATTTT.

This sequence joins TRBV29-1 and TRBJ1-1, with no clear D. Trimming left V 6 bases short and J 4 bases short, with 15 bases between. Germline V lookup: CDR1 SQVTM, CDR2 ANQGSEA. There are 13 residues in the CDR3. This CDR3 is CSVPWLGGTEAFF. CDR3 coding DNA: TGCAGCGTCCCCTGGTTGGGCGGCACTGAAGCTTTCTTT.

This clone was recorded only once. The chain uses TRBV20-1 and TRBJ2-3; 7 bases map to TRBD1. CDR1 and CDR2 (germline): DFQATT, SNEGSKA (reference sequence). V lost 5 bases and J lost 10; bases outside the gene matches: 6. The CDR3 spans 11 residues. The CDR3 sequence: CSALTGWPQYF. For the CDR3, the DNA is TGCAGTGCTTTGACAGGGTGGCCGCAGTATTTT.